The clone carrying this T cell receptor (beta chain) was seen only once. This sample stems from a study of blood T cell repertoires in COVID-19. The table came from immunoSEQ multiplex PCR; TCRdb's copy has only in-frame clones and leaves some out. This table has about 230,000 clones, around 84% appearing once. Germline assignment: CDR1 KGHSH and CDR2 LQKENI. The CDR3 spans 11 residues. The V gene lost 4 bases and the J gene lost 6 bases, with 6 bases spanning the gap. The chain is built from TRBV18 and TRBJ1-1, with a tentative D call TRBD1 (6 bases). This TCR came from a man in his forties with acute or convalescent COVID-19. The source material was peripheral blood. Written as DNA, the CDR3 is TGTGCCAGCTCACAGGGGGCTGAAGCTTTCTTT. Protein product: CASSQGAEAFF.